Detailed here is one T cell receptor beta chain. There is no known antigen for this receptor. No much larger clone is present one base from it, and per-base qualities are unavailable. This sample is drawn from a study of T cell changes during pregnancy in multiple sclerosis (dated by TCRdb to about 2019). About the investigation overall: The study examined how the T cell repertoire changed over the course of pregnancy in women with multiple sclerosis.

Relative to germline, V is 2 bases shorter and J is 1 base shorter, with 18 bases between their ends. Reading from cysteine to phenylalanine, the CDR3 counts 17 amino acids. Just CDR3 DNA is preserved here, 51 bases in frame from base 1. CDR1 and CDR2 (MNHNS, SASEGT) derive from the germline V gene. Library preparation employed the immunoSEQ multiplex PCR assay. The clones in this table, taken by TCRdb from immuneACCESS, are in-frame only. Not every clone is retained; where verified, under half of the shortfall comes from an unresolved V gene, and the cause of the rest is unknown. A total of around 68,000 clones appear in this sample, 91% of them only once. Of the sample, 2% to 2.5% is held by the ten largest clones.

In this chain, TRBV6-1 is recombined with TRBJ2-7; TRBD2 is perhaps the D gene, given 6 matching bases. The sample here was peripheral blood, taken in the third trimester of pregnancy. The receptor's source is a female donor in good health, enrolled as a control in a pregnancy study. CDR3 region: CASSELRGNARSYEQYF. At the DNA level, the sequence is TGTGCCAGCAGTGAACTCCGCGGGAACGCCCGGTCCTACGAGCAGTACTTC.